These 23 T cell receptor beta chains share one sample of origin, sequenced in a study of blood T cell repertoires in COVID-19. Measured with immunoSEQ multiplex PCR; TCRdb has only the in-frame clones, and not every one. The data hold some 270,000 clones, with 75% to 90% observed a single time. Sequences were obtained from PBMCs or T cells enriched from blood (not recorded which). The receptors come from a woman aged 25 to 45 with acute COVID-19.

This sequence joins TRBV28 and TRBJ2-2; the match to TRBD1 covers 7 bases. This CDR3 is built from 21 residues. Trimming at V came to 8 bases and at J to 0 bases, leaving 24 bases not matched to a gene. Germline-derived CDR1 and CDR2 are MDHEN and SYDVKM. The CDR3 region has the DNA TGTGCCAGCGGAACCACACATCTGGACAGGCTGACGTTCGCGAACACCGGGGAGCTGTTTTTT. Translating gives CASGTTHLDRLTFANTGELFF.

V usage is TRBV15 and J usage is TRBJ2-2; TRBD2 agrees at 8 bases. Germline V gives CDR1 LNHNV, CDR2 YYDKDF (reference sequence). V lost 3 bases to trimming and J lost 6 bases; unmatched junction nucleotides: 9. The CDR3 covers 16 residues. In DNA, the CDR3 is TGTGCCACCAGCAGCCCGGGACTAGGGAGACCCGGGGAGCTGTTTTTT. Translated: CATSSPGLGRPGELFF.

This clone was observed a single time. This sequence joins TRBV14 and TRBJ2-3; D possibly corresponds to TRBD1 (5 bases). The V and J ends lost 0 bases and 6 bases respectively, with 19 bases between them. The CDR3 loop spans 17 amino acids. Germline CDR1 and CDR2: SGHDN and FVKESK. Here the CDR3 reads CASSQESRGGAEDTQYF. CDR3 nucleotides: TGTGCCAGCAGCCAAGAGTCCCGAGGTGGGGCCGAGGATACGCAGTATTTT.

The chain employs TRBV7-6 and TRBJ2-1, with TRBD1 as a possible D gene (5 bases). The germline V gene encodes CDR1 SGHVS and CDR2 FNYEAQ. V was trimmed by 1 base and J by 7 bases, leaving 11 bases between them. The CDR3 sequence is 14 residues long. The CDR3 DNA is TGTGCCAGCAGCTTAGGGCAGGGAATAAATGAGCAGTTCTTC. This translates into CASSLGQGINEQFF.

J is TRBJ2-7 and V is TRBV15; TRBD2 might be the D (6 bases). Germline V CDR1 and CDR2: LNHNV, YYDKDF (reference sequence). There are 14 residues in the CDR3. V dropped 0 bases and J dropped 3 bases, with 9 bases sitting between them. The CDR3 loop reads CATSRDSGGYEQYF. In nucleotides, the CDR3 is TGTGCCACCAGCAGAGATAGCGGCGGCTACGAGCAGTACTTC.

This rearrangement joins TRBV2 to TRBJ1-2; TRBD1 agrees at 8 bases. With 4 bases clipped from V and 0 bases from J, the junction kept 1 base outside the gene matches. Germline CDR1 is SNHLY and CDR2 is FYNNEI. This CDR3 spans 14 amino acids. The CDR3 loop is CASSGQGTNYGYTF. CDR3 coding DNA: TGTGCCAGCAGTGGACAGGGGACTAACTATGGCTACACCTTC.

The chain employs TRBV28 and TRBJ1-1, with 10 bases matching TRBD1. The length of the CDR3 is 15 residues. J was trimmed by 0 bases and V by 8 bases; bases with no gene match: 6. CDR1 is MDHEN and CDR2 is SYDVKM in the germline V gene. CDR3 in amino acids: CASPGTGAMNTEAFF. The CDR3 region has the DNA TGTGCCAGCCCCGGGACAGGGGCGATGAACACTGAAGCTTTCTTT.

The chain employs TRBV28 and TRBJ2-7; 9 bases agree with TRBD2. V trimming: 3 bases; J trimming: 0 bases; junction bases outside the gene matches: 3. CDR3 length equals 15 residues. CDR1 and CDR2 from the germline V gene are MDHEN and SYDVKM. The CDR3 is CASSFRLAASYEQYF. DNA for the CDR3: TGTGCCAGCAGTTTCAGACTAGCGGCCTCCTACGAGCAGTACTTC.

This chain connects TRBV27 to TRBJ1-5; 9 nucleotides align to TRBD1. Germline V gene data show CDR1 as MNHEY and CDR2 as SMNVEV (reference sequence). This CDR3 has 14 amino acids. The V gene end was trimmed by 5 bases and the J gene end by 6 bases; junction bases not matched to a gene: 5. CDR3 sequence reads: CASSPRDRAQPQHF. CDR3 sequence (DNA): TGTGCCAGCAGTCCGCGGGACAGGGCTCAGCCCCAGCATTTT.

The chain couples TRBV15 to TRBJ1-5, with unresolved D. V dropped 0 bases and J dropped 1 base, with 10 bases sitting between them. The CDR3 is made up of 16 amino acids. Germline assignment: CDR1 LNHNV and CDR2 YYDKDF (reference sequence). The CDR3 coding sequence is TGTGCCACCAGCAGAGATCCAGGACTGAGCAATCAGCCCCAGCATTTT. Its protein is CATSRDPGLSNQPQHF.

The rearrangement uses TRBV4-3 and TRBJ2-2, with D possibly matching TRBD1 (5 bases). The CDR3 covers 16 residues. Germline values: CDR1 LGHNA, CDR2 YSLEER. The V and J ends lost 2 bases and 5 bases respectively, with 15 bases between them. The CDR3 spells CASSQQGKSRTGELFF. The CDR3 region has the DNA TGCGCCAGCAGCCAACAGGGAAAATCGAGGACCGGGGAGCTGTTTTTT.

The J gene is TRBJ2-5, the V gene TRBV21-1; the table's D call, TRBD1, was not checked against the DNA. TRBV21-1 represents a pseudogene. The CDR3 sequence is 14 residues long. Here the CDR3 reads CASSKEAGEETQYF. DNA for the CDR3: TGTGCCAGCAGCAAAGAGGCAGGGGAAGAGACCCAGTACTTC.

This chain links TRBV19 with TRBJ1-1; 7 bases map to TRBD1. The CDR3 totals 15 residues. Germline V gene lookup returns CDR1 LNHDA and CDR2 SQIVND (reference sequence). Unmatched junction bases numbered 10, after V lost 7 bases and J lost 2 bases. CDR3 region: CASTATGAINTEAFF. In DNA, the CDR3 is TGTGCCAGTACCGCTACAGGGGCCATTAACACTGAAGCTTTCTTT.

This clone was picked up one time. The chain carries TRBV29-1 and TRBJ1-2, with D tentatively TRBD1 (5 bases). Germline V gene data show CDR1 as SQVTM and CDR2 as ANQGSEA. The CDR3 is 16 amino acids. V lost 6 bases and J 0 bases, leaving 20 bases between the germline ends. DNA of the CDR3: TGCAGCGTGCAGGGAATGCCCCCCGAAGCTAACTATGGCTACACCTTC. Amino acids: CSVQGMPPEANYGYTF.

V gene TRBV5-6 combines with J gene TRBJ1-6; 9 nucleotides match TRBD1. V lost 4 bases and J lost 5; bases outside the gene matches: 4. Germline CDR1 and CDR2: SGHDT and YYEEEE. The CDR3 contains 15 residues. The CDR3 nucleotides read TGTGCCAGCAGCAGCCGGGACAGGGATAATTCACCCCTCCACTTT. Amino acid sequence: CASSSRDRDNSPLHF. The complete variable domain, with remaining parts taken from reference TRBV5-6 and TRBJ1-6, reads DAGVTQSPTHLIKTRGQQVTLRCSPKSGHDTVSWYQQALGQGPQFIFQYYEEEERQRGNFPDRFSGHQFPNYSSELNVNALLLGDSALYLCASSSRDRDNSPLHFGNGTRLTVT.

The chain joins TRBV28 to TRBJ2-1; 10 bases align to TRBD2. Trimming took 3 bases from V and 2 from J; bases not matched to a gene: 1. Germline values: CDR1 MDHEN, CDR2 SYDVKM. The CDR3 covers 15 residues. The CDR3 DNA is TGTGCCAGCAGTTTTCTAGCGGGAGCCTACAATGAGCAGTTCTTC. Translating it yields CASSFLAGAYNEQFF.

This clone is a singleton in its sample. The genes are TRBV7-2 and TRBJ2-7; 8 nucleotides align to TRBD1. Germline CDR1 SGHTA, CDR2 FQGNSA. The CDR3 contains 15 residues. V gave up 4 bases and J gave up 0 bases; unmatched junction bases: 5. CDR3 protein: CASSSRQGTSYEQYF. As DNA, the CDR3 is TGTGCCAGCAGCTCGAGACAGGGGACCTCCTACGAGCAGTACTTC.

The chain recombines TRBV6-1 with TRBJ2-7; the D gene is possibly TRBD2 (6 bases). Germline CDR1 is MNHNS and CDR2 is SASEGT. Trimming left V 0 bases short and J 6 bases short, with 9 bases between. This CDR3 comprises 13 residues. The CDR3 nucleotides read TGTGCCAGCAGTGAAGCTTGGCGGGGCGAGCAGTACTTC. This sequence encodes CASSEAWRGEQYF.

V and J are TRBV2 and TRBJ2-3; D is undetermined. There are 12 residues in the CDR3. CDR1 SNHLY and CDR2 FYNNEI come from the germline V gene. Trimming stripped 4 bases from V and 10 bases from J, with 12 bases between. The CDR3 loop is CASSAGSPAQYF. The CDR3 DNA follows: TGTGCCAGCAGTGCCGGGTCCCCGGCGCAGTATTTT. The full variable domain, rest sourced from reference TRBV2 and TRBJ2-3, is EPEVTQTPSHQVTQMGQEVILRCVPISNHLYFYWYRQILGQKVEFLVSFYNNEISEKSEIFDDQFSVERPDGSNFTLKIRSTKLEDSAMYFCASSAGSPAQYFGPGTRLTVL.

The CDR3 here is CASSDGQGENSPLHF. The CDR3 DNA is TGTGCCAGTAGTGACGGACAGGGGGAGAATTCACCCCTCCACTTT. The V gene is TRBV19, the J gene TRBJ1-6, with 10 bases lining up with TRBD1. The V segment lost 5 bases and the J segment 7 bases; nucleotides outside the gene matches: 5. The germline gives CDR1 LNHDA, CDR2 SQIVND (reference sequence). The CDR3 has 15 residues.

The CDR3 loop reads CASSLQGASYNEQFF. In DNA, the CDR3 is TGTGCCAGCAGTCTTCAGGGGGCTTCGTACAATGAGCAGTTCTTC. The chain has TRBV28 and TRBJ2-1; 8 bases are a match to TRBD1. The CDR3 loop spans 15 amino acids. Germline CDR1 reads MDHEN; CDR2 reads SYDVKM. The V segment lost 5 bases and the J segment 4 bases; nucleotides outside the gene matches: 7.

V usage is TRBV11-2 and J usage is TRBJ1-3; D may be TRBD1 (6 bases). Germline loops: CDR1 SGHAT, CDR2 FQNNGV. V lost 5 bases and J lost 0, with 11 bases in between. This CDR3 is built from 15 residues. CDR3 in DNA: TGTGCCAGCAGCCTAACAGGGAGCTCTGGAAACACCATATATTTT. The encoded protein is CASSLTGSSGNTIYF. Full variable domain (outside the CDR3, taken from reference TRBV11-2 and TRBJ1-3): EAGVAQSPRYKIIEKRQSVAFWCNPISGHATLYWYQQILGQGPKLLIQFQNNGVVDDSQLPKDRFSAERLKGVDSTLKIQPAKLEDSAVYLCASSLTGSSGNTIYFGEGSWLTVV.

The J gene is TRBJ2-1, the V gene TRBV2; D perhaps matches TRBD2 (5 bases). V gave up 6 bases and J gave up 9 bases, with 12 bases separating them. The CDR3 has 12 amino acids. Per germline, CDR1 SNHLY and CDR2 FYNNEI. The CDR3 region is CASRQLEREQFF. In DNA form, the CDR3 reads TGTGCCAGCAGGCAACTAGAGCGTGAGCAGTTCTTC.